Listed below are T cell receptor beta chains from one sample, sequenced in a study of PD-L1 blockade in urothelial cancer. Profiling relied on immunoSEQ multiplex PCR, and the TCRdb table lists in-frame clones only, not all of them. The repertoire consists of tens of thousands of clones, with more than 90% occurring once and the leading ten covering over 9%. Material: PBMCs, obtained around atezolizumab (anti-PD-L1) treatment. Every receptor here comes from a man in his sixties with urothelial cancer. Each CDR3 is given with its conserved first and last residue. The D gene is left open where the match is weak.

j_gene	v_gene	d_gene	CDR3aa	CDR3nt
TRBJ2-1	TRBV5-4	NA	CASSQDTEQFF	TGTGCCAGCAGCCAGGACACCGAGCAGTTCTTC
TRBJ1-2	TRBV27	TRBD1	CASSAVQGQGYTF	TGTGCCAGCAGTGCAGTACAGGGACAGGGCTACACCTTC
TRBJ1-4	TRBV6-5	NA	CASSYSPGGNEKLFF	TGTGCCAGCAGTTACTCGCCGGGGGGGAATGAAAAACTGTTTTTT
TRBJ1-4	TRBV4-1	TRBD1	CASSQQGQGATNEKLFF	TGCGCCAGCAGCCAACAAGGACAGGGCGCAACTAATGAAAAACTGTTTTTT
TRBJ2-7	TRBV6-1	NA	CASSERQSSYEQYF	TGTGCCAGCAGTGAGAGGCAGAGCTCCTACGAGCAGTACTTC
TRBJ2-3	TRBV6-1	NA	CASSEGIDTQYF	TGTGCCAGCAGTGAAGGTATCGATACGCAGTATTTT
TRBJ2-7	TRBV2	TRBD1	CASKGTGASYEQYF	TGTGCCAGCAAAGGGACAGGGGCTTCCTACGAGCAGTACTTC
TRBJ1-1	TRBV5-1	TRBD1	CASSLQSGTDKAFF	TGCGCCAGCAGCCTTCAATCCGGGACAGATAAAGCTTTCTTT
TRBJ1-1	TRBV11-2	TRBD1	CASSLAHTGGTEAFF	TGTGCCAGCAGCTTAGCGCACACAGGGGGCACTGAAGCTTTCTTT
TRBJ1-3	TRBV5-4	TRBD1	CASSNRQGSGNTIYF	TGTGCCAGCAGCAACAGACAGGGGTCTGGAAACACCATATATTTT
TRBJ1-1	TRBV7-3	NA	CASSSGQNTEAFF	TGTGCCAGCAGTTCAGGGCAGAACACTGAAGCTTTCTTT
TRBJ1-5	TRBV18	TRBD1	CASSPGQGGGNQPQHF	TGTGCCAGCTCCCCCGGACAGGGCGGGGGCAATCAGCCCCAGCATTTT
TRBJ2-5	TRBV19	NA	CASSMLPGQETQYF	TGTGCCAGTAGTATGCTACCGGGACAAGAGACCCAGTACTTC
TRBJ2-6	TRBV7-3	NA	CASSSPTVRSGANVLTF	TGTGCCAGCAGCTCTCCGACAGTCCGGAGTGGGGCCAACGTCCTGACTTTC
TRBJ2-1	TRBV4-1	TRBD1	CASSPGTVYNEQFF	TGCGCCAGCAGCCCCGGGACAGTTTACAATGAGCAGTTCTTC
TRBJ1-1	TRBV30	NA	CAWTPTDYTEAFF	TGTGCCTGGACCCCGACGGACTACACTGAAGCTTTCTTT
TRBJ2-7	TRBV5-1	TRBD1	CASRPTFGTGLYEQYF	TGCGCCAGCAGGCCAACGTTTGGGACAGGGTTGTACGAGCAGTACTTC
TRBJ1-5	TRBV30	TRBD1	CAWSIGTAINQPQHF	TGTGCCTGGAGTATCGGGACAGCTATCAATCAGCCCCAGCATTTT
TRBJ2-5	TRBV6-1	TRBD1	CASRKTGKETQYF	TGTGCCAGCAGAAAGACAGGGAAGGAGACCCAGTACTTC